This entry describes one T cell receptor beta chain. The sample comes from a study of blood T cell repertoires in COVID-19. Germline CDR1 is ENHRY and CDR2 is SYGVKD. The V end was cut by 0 bases, the J end by 14 bases, with 23 bases between. CDR3 length equals 17 residues. Profiling relied on immunoSEQ multiplex PCR, and the TCRdb table lists in-frame clones only, not all of them. The sample has approximately 200,000 clones; 70% to 90% are singletons. One Seattle source followed patients from active infection through their disease course. Sequenced: peripheral blood. The TCR was taken from a person aged 65 to 85 with COVID-19, enrolled during active disease. The chain joins TRBV10-3 to TRBJ1-6; D call uncertain. CDR3 protein: CAISESRPGRSESALHF. CDR3 nucleotide sequence: TGTGCCATCAGTGAGTCACGGCCCGGGAGATCGGAGTCGGCCCTCCACTTT.